The rows below give T cell receptor beta chains drawn from one sample of a study of CD4 T cells in relation to SARS-CoV-2 and coronaviruses. Antigens for these TCRs are unknown. Data came from immunoSEQ multiplex PCR; TCRdb stores just in-frame clones and leaves some out. The sample carries 20,000 to 30,000 clones, about 77% recorded once. Sequencing was carried out using CD4+ T cells from PBMCs, cultured in vitro. The origin of the receptors is a human donor in good health. The CDR3 runs from the conserved cysteine through the conserved F or W. The order of the fields is V gene, clone size, D gene, J gene, CDR3 DNA, CDR3 protein. A D gene is named only where the DNA matches it firmly. Size values are once, few and many counts, or a class for expanded clones, and some rows have none.

TRBV7-2	few	-	TRBJ1-1	TGTGCCAGCAGCCTCCAACAGGGGAACACTGAAGCTTTCTTT	CASSLQQGNTEAFF
TRBV27	-	TRBD2	TRBJ2-1	TGTGCCAGCAGTCCCCCGCTAGCGGGGGGAACACTTTACAATGAGCAGTTCTTC	CASSPPLAGGTLYNEQFF
TRBV28	few	TRBD2	TRBJ2-7	TGTGCCAGCAGTTGGGATAGCGGGAGTCTAACCTACGAGCAGTACTTC	CASSWDSGSLTYEQYF
TRBV19	-	-	TRBJ1-1	TGTGCCAGTAGTATAGGACGGAACACTGAAGCTTTCTTT	CASSIGRNTEAFF
TRBV19	-	TRBD2	TRBJ2-7	TGTGCCAGTAGTATAGATGCTAGCGGGAGTCGCGAGCAGTACTTC	CASSIDASGSREQYF
TRBV24-1	-	TRBD1	TRBJ2-1	TGTGCCACCAGTGATGGGACAGGGGCTAAGGAGTTCTTC	CATSDGTGAKEFF
TRBV4-1	-	-	TRBJ1-1	TGCGCCAGCAGCCACTTCAGGGTGAGGGCTGAAGCTTTCTTT	CASSHFRVRAEAFF
TRBV7-2	-	TRBD2	TRBJ2-7	TGTGCCAGCAGCTACGGCCCGGGAGCGGGAATATCCTACGAGCAGTACTTC	CASSYGPGAGISYEQYF
TRBV7-8	once	TRBD1	TRBJ2-7	TGTGCCAGCAGCCCGACAGGGGTCGAGCAGTACTTC	CASSPTGVEQYF
TRBV7-2	-	-	TRBJ1-2	TGTGCCAGCAGCGCGGACCCTCTTAACTATGGCTACACCTTC	CASSADPLNYGYTF
TRBV4-3	-	-	TRBJ1-2	TGCGCCAGCAGCCAAGGAACAGCGGGAGGCTACACCTTC	CASSQGTAGGYTF
TRBV20-1	-	TRBD2	TRBJ2-7	TGCAGTGCTAGTCCGGCTGCGGGAGGGAATCGGAACGAGCAGTACTTC	CSASPAAGGNRNEQYF
TRBV3-1/TRBV3-2	-	-	TRBJ1-6	TGTGCCAGCAGCCCCGGGACAACTAATTCACCCCTCCACTTT	CASSPGTTNSPLHF
TRBV20-1	-	-	TRBJ1-6	TGCAGTGCTAGTCGAACGGGGCGCGGGAATTCACCCCTCCACTTT	CSASRTGRGNSPLHF
TRBV2	-	TRBD1	TRBJ2-7	TGTGCCAGCAGCCGGGACAGGGCCTACGAGCAGTACTTC	CASSRDRAYEQYF
TRBV7-2	-	-	TRBJ1-6	TGTGCCAGCAGCCCCGGAACAGGGACCTTAAGGACACCCCTCCACTTT	CASSPGTGTLRTPLHF
TRBV4-3	-	-	TRBJ2-3	TGCGCCAGCAGCCAAGAAGGAGCTACCCTGCCAGATACGCAGTATTTT	CASSQEGATLPDTQYF
TRBV7-9	-	-	TRBJ2-7	TGTGCCAGCAGGCAGGGACGGACGTACGAGCAGTACTTC	CASRQGRTYEQYF
TRBV3-1/TRBV3-2	-	-	TRBJ1-2	TGTGCCAGCAGCCAAGAGGGCATAGCTAACTATGGCTACACCTTC	CASSQEGIANYGYTF
TRBV12-3/TRBV12-4	-	-	TRBJ1-1	TGTGCCAGCAGCCTCGGAACGAACACTGAAGCTTTCTTT	CASSLGTNTEAFF
TRBV4-2	few	TRBD1	TRBJ1-2	TGTGCCAGCAGTCTCCCCGACAGGGACCGGGATGGCTACACCTTC	CASSLPDRDRDGYTF
TRBV7-2	few	-	TRBJ1-1	TGTGCCAGCAGCTTTGGGATGAACACTGAAGCTTTCTTT	CASSFGMNTEAFF
TRBV6-6	-	-	TRBJ1-5	TGTGCCAGCAGTCTAAGACAGACCAATCAGCCCCAGCATTTT	CASSLRQTNQPQHF
TRBV7-2	-	TRBD1	TRBJ1-6	TGTGCCAGCACTTCGGACAGGGGGGGTTACAATTCACCCCTCCACTTT	CASTSDRGGYNSPLHF
TRBV6-5	-	-	TRBJ2-1	TGTGCCAGCGGCCGACTTTCGGAGGCCAATGAGCAGTTCTTC	CASGRLSEANEQFF
TRBV5-1	-	-	TRBJ2-1	TGCGCCAGCAGCTTACAGGGAGGCCCCTACAATGAGCAGTTCTTC	CASSLQGGPYNEQFF
TRBV19	-	TRBD1	TRBJ2-7	TGTGCCAGTCGGACCCGGACAGGGGTCTACGAGCAGTACTTC	CASRTRTGVYEQYF
TRBV11-3	-	TRBD2	TRBJ2-2	TGTGCCAGCAGCTTAGACGGACTAGCGGCGAACACCGGGGAGCTGTTTTTT	CASSLDGLAANTGELFF
TRBV5-1	-	TRBD2	TRBJ2-1	TGCGCCAGCAGCTCAACTCTAGCGGGAGGGTATGATGAGCAGTTCTTC	CASSSTLAGGYDEQFF
TRBV5-5	-	-	TRBJ2-2	TGTGCCAGCAGCTTGGAAGAGGGGAGGAACACCGGGGAGCTGTTTTTT	CASSLEEGRNTGELFF
TRBV7-9	-	TRBD1	TRBJ1-1	TGTGCCAGCAGCTTAGTTGGTACTAGGGGGCTGTTCACTGAAGCTTTCTTT	CASSLVGTRGLFTEAFF
TRBV3-1/TRBV3-2	-	TRBD2	TRBJ2-3	TGTGCCAGCACCCATATGGCGGGGGGGCCTAGCACAGATACGCAGTATTTT	CASTHMAGGPSTDTQYF
TRBV7-2	few	TRBD2	TRBJ2-7	TGTGCCAGCAGCTCGCTAGCGGGAGGGCCCTCCGAGCAGTACTTC	CASSSLAGGPSEQYF
TRBV6-1	-	-	TRBJ2-5	TGTGCCAGCAGTGAATGGAAGACCCAGTACTTC	CASSEWKTQYF
TRBV9	-	TRBD2	TRBJ2-5	TGTGCCAGCAGCGTAGAGGGCGGGAGTATGGAGACCCAGTACTTC	CASSVEGGSMETQYF
TRBV7-8	-	TRBD2	TRBJ2-3	TGTGCCAGCAGCTTAGGCACGACTAGCTTTTGGACAGATACGCAGTATTTT	CASSLGTTSFWTDTQYF
TRBV6-5	-	-	TRBJ1-5	TGTGCCAGCAGTCCCTCCGGGGGGCTCCATCAGCCCCAGCATTTT	CASSPSGGLHQPQHF
TRBV18	once	TRBD1	TRBJ1-1	TGTGCCAGCTCACCCGACAGGGGATCTGAAGCTTTCTTT	CASSPDRGSEAFF
TRBV5-1	large	-	TRBJ2-7	TGCGCCAGCAGCCCCTCGGGGCCAGGGCCCAACGAGCAGTACTTC	CASSPSGPGPNEQYF
TRBV4-3	-	TRBD2	TRBJ2-3	TGCGCCAGCAGCTTCACAGCGGGGGGCGTAGATACGCAGTATTTT	CASSFTAGGVDTQYF
TRBV3-1/TRBV3-2	-	-	TRBJ1-1	TGTGCCAGCAGCCCACTTAGGGGGGCTGGGCCCTTCTTT	CASSPLRGAGPFF
TRBV4-3	-	-	TRBJ1-2	TGCGCCAGCAGCCAACTCGGAGCCCCAGGTGGCTACACCTTC	CASSQLGAPGGYTF
TRBV5-4	-	-	TRBJ2-2	TGTGCCAGCAGCTTGGGGGGTGTGGGGAAGGCCGGGGAGCTGTTTTTT	CASSLGGVGKAGELFF
TRBV5-1	few	TRBD1	TRBJ1-4	TGCGCCAGCAGTCCCTTCACAGGGGGCCAGGGAGAAAAACTGTTTTTT	CASSPFTGGQGEKLFF
TRBV9	-	-	TRBJ2-3	TGTGCCAGCAGCCCCGGGACTCTTACCGATACGCAGTATTTT	CASSPGTLTDTQYF
TRBV7-2	-	-	TRBJ2-5	TGTGCCAGCAGCTTAGGGGGCTTCCAAGAGACCCAGTACTTC	CASSLGGFQETQYF
TRBV21-1	-	-	TRBJ2-3	TGTGCCAGCAGCATGGTCCATACGCAGTATTTT	CASSMVHTQYF
TRBV15	-	TRBD1	TRBJ2-5	TGTGCCACCAGCAGAGATATAGGGCAGGGGGCGACCCAGTACTTC	CATSRDIGQGATQYF
TRBV28	-	-	TRBJ2-7	TGTGCCAGCAGTCCCTCCGGGCGGGGAAGGAACGAGCAGTACTTC	CASSPSGRGRNEQYF
TRBV27	once	-	TRBJ1-1	TGTGCCAGCAGTTCAGATACTCAGGGTAAGGCTTTCTTT	CASSSDTQGKAFF
TRBV7-2	-	-	TRBJ2-2	TGTGCCAGCAGACCCGGGACCCGAACTACCGGGGAGCTGTTTTTT	CASRPGTRTTGELFF